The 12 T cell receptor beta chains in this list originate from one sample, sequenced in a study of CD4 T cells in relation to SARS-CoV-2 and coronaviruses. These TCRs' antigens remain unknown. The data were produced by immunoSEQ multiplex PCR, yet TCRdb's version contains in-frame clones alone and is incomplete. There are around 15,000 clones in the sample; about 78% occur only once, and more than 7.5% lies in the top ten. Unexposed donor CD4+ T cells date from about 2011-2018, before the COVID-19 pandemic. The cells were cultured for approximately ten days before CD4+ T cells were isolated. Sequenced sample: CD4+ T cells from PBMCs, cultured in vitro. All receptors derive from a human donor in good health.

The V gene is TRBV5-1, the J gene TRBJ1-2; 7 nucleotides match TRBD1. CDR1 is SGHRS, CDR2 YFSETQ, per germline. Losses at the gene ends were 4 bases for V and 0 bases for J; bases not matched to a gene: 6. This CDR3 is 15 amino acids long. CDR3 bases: TGCGCCAGCAGCGAAAGACAGGGAGCTAACTATGGCTACACCTTC. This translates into CASSERQGANYGYTF.

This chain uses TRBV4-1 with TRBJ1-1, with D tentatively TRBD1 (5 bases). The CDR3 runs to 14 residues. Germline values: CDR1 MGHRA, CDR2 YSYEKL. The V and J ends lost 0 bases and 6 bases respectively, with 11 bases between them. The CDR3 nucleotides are TGCGCCAGCAGCCAAGATACGGGGGGGGCTGAAGCTTTCTTT. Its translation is CASSQDTGGAEAFF.

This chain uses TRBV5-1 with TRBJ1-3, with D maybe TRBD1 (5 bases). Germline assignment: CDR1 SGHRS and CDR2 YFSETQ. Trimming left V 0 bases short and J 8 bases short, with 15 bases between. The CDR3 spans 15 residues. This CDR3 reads CASSLARGVADTIYF. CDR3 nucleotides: TGCGCCAGCAGCTTGGCCCGGGGGGTGGCTGACACCATATATTTT.

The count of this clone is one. Here the CDR3 reads CASSYSTLTGELFF. CDR3 in DNA: TGTGCCAGCAGTTACTCGACCCTCACCGGGGAGCTGTTTTTT. The chain has TRBV6-6 and TRBJ2-2; no reliable D call. With 0 bases removed from V and 4 bases from J, the gap between germline ends came to 6 bases. Germline loops: CDR1 MNHNY, CDR2 SVGAGI (reference sequence). The CDR3 length is 14 residues.

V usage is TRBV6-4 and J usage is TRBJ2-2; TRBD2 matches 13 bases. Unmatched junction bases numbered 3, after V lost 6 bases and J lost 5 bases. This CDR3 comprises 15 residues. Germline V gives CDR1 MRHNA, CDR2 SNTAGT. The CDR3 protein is CASRETSGGTGELFF. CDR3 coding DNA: TGTGCCAGCAGGGAGACTAGCGGGGGGACCGGGGAGCTGTTTTTT.

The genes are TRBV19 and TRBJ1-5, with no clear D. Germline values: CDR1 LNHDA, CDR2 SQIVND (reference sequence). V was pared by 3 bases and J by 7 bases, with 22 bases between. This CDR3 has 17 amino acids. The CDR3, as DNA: TGTGCCAGTAGTATTGGGCGCGCGATACCCGACTTACAGCCCCAGCATTTT. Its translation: CASSIGRAIPDLQPQHF.

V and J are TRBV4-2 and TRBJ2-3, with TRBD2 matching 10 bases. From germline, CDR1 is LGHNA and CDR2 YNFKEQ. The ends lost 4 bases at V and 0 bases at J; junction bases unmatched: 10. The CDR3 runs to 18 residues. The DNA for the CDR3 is TGTGCCAGCAGCCTCCGGGAAACTAGCGGGACTAGCACAGATACGCAGTATTTT. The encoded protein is CASSLRETSGTSTDTQYF.

The CDR3 region is CAISSTSSEQYF. Written as DNA, the CDR3 is TGTGCCATCTCCTCTACTAGCTCCGAGCAGTACTTC. The genes are TRBV10-3 and TRBJ2-7; the D gene is possibly TRBD2 (6 bases). Trimming left V 8 bases short and J 6 bases short, with 14 bases between. Germline CDR1 is ENHRY and CDR2 is SYGVKD. CDR3 length: 12 amino acids.

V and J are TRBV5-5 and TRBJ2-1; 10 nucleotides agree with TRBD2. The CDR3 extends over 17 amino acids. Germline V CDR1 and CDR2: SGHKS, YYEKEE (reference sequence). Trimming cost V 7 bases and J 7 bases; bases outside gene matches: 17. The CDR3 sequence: CASDPRRGLAKGNEQFF. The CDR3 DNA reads TGTGCCAGCGACCCCCGTCGGGGACTAGCGAAGGGGAATGAGCAGTTCTTC.

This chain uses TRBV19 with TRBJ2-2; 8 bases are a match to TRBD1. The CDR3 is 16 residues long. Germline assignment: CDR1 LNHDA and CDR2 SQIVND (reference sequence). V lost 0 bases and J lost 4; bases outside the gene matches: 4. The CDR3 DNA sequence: TGTGCCAGTAGTATAGATACAGGGGGTGGCACCGGGGAGCTGTTTTTT. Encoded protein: CASSIDTGGGTGELFF.

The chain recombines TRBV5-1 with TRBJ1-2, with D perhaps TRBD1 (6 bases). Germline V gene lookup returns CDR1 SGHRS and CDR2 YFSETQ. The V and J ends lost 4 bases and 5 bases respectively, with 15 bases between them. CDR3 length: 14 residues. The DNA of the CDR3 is TGCGCCAGCAGCGCGAGGACAGATCAATATGGCTACACCTTC. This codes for CASSARTDQYGYTF.

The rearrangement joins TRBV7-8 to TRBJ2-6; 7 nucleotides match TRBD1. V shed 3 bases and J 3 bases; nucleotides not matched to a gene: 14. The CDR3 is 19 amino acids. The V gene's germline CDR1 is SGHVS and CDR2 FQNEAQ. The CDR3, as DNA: TGTGCCAGCAGCTTGCGAGACCGGGACAGAGCTCTTGGGGCCAACGTCCTGACTTTC. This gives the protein CASSLRDRDRALGANVLTF.